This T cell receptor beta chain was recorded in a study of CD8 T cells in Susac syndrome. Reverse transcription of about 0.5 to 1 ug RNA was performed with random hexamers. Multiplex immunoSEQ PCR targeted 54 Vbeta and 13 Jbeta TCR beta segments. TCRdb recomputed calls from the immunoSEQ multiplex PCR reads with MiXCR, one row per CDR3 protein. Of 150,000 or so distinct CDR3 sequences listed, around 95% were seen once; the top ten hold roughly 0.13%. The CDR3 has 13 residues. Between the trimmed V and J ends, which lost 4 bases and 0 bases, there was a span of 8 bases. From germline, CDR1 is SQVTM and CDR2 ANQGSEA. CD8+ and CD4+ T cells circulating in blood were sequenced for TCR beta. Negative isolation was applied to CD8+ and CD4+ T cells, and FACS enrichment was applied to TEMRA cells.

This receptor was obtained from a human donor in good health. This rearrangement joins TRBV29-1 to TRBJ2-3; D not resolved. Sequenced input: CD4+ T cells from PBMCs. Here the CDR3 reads CSVAPRSTDTQYF. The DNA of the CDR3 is TGCAGCGTTGCCCCGAGAAGCACAGATACGCAGTATTTT.